This TCR beta chain was obtained from a study of shared clonotypes between healthy human individuals. The study's findings and limits: In general, naive subsets displayed greater estimated richness than memory subsets did. Limited genetic and exposure-history diversity came from having few donors. Some naive CD4 clonotypes, around 4.7%, turned up in common across a handful of donors.

Adult Caucasians living in Nashville, Tennessee made up all of the donors. The repertoire was sequenced with immunoSEQ multiplex PCR; TCRdb's copy has only in-frame clones and lacks some. The sample carries roughly 1 million clones, more than 75% recorded once. The CDR3 totals 15 residues. V was trimmed by 4 bases and J by 6 bases, leaving 20 bases between them. CDR1 and CDR2 (germline): SGDLS, YYNGEE. Of note for this clone: Its antigen is currently unknown.

The TCR was taken from a man between 18 and 35 years old in good health. Some clones in this sample may be carry-over from other donors' samples. V usage is TRBV9 and J usage is TRBJ2-7, with D perhaps matching TRBD2 (7 bases). The specimen was memory CD4+ T cells from PBMCs. Subset specified: CD45RA-negative fraction. In DNA, the CDR3 is TGTGCCAGCAGCCCCGGAGGGGGGGGAAAGGCCGAGCAGTACTTC. Translated, it gives CASSPGGGGKAEQYF.